This TCR beta chain came from a study of read filtering for tumor transcriptome and immune sequencing. Background on the study: R-ISS stage counts were 8 or 9 for I, 15 to 20 for II, 6 or 7 for III.

CDR1 and CDR2 from the germline V gene are DFQATT and SNEGSKA (reference sequence). The CDR3 covers 13 residues. Deletions cut 0 bases from V and 0 bases from J, with 5 bases between. This library used around 0.4 ug RNA and molecular barcoded adaptors spanning alpha/delta and beta/gamma chains. TCRdb re-called the reads through MiXCR, storing one row per CDR3 protein. The sample records about 260 distinct CDR3 sequences, around three quarters being singletons. The sample consisted of a population of CD138-negative cells sorted from bone marrow. This clonotype originated in a donor at least 40 years old with multiple myeloma. This table probably holds off-target reads from a library built for another chain. J is TRBJ1-1 and V is TRBV20-1; D unresolved. The DNA of the CDR3 is TGCAGTGCTAGAGATGAGCTGAACACTGAAGCTTTCTTT. Its translation is CSARDELNTEAFF.